This paragraph reports one T cell receptor (beta chain). Its antigen remains unidentified. Together with a sample-barcoded 5' primer, a J-beta primer mix was included in a second PCR lasting roughly 6 to 12 cycles. TCRdb recomputed calls from the 5' RACE reads with MiXCR, one row per CDR3 protein. The sample consists of 910,000 or so distinct CDR3 sequences, 51% of them appearing once. Researchers isolated at least 6.5 million PBMCs per sample. The CDR3 is made up of 15 amino acids. Trimming took 5 bases from V and 4 from J; bases not matched to a gene: 11. From germline, CDR1 is LGHDT and CDR2 YNNKEL (reference sequence). The sample originates from a study of blood T cells in healthy people across ages. Study conclusions and caveats: Greater diversity and more naive CD4+ cells were seen in long-lived donors than in aged donors. Changes in expanded clonotypes were possibly confounded, as the CMV status of donors was unknown.

The V gene is TRBV3-1, the J gene TRBJ2-7; 7 bases align to TRBD2. The receptor was isolated from a woman in her sixties in good health. Material for sequencing was blood. In nucleotides, the CDR3 is TGTGCCAGCAGCTCTTGTGCGGGACTAATATACGAGCAGTACTTC. This gives the protein CASSSCAGLIYEQYF.